This T cell receptor beta chain was found in a study of tissue T cells after allogeneic stem cell transplantation. Germline CDR1 and CDR2: KGHTA and FQNQQP. The CDR3 has 15 amino acids. Sequencing was performed with immunoSEQ multiplex PCR; in TCRdb, only in-frame clones are kept and a portion is missing. This sample carries approximately 4,000 clones, more than 40% of them seen once, and the ten largest clones take around 16%. Study outcomes and limitations: Which tissue TCRs were alloreactive or antigen-specific was not determined. Some clones might be persisting host cells. Blood and spleen captured only part of the tissue TCR repertoire. Shared clones across patients were few; motif clustering revealed tissue-specific shared signatures.

The time point: mouse harvest day 14 after allogeneic transplant. Mouse grafts combined 10^7 T-cell-depleted bone marrow cells with 10^6 splenic CD5+ T cells. This mouse GVHD model was MHC-mismatched B6 to BALB/c, profiled day 7 or 14. Concerning this clone itself: Its target is unknown. Each gene name is a mouse one. The CDR3 end falls 1 residue outside the read, so it is completed with the germline J gene.

The clonotype comes from a female BALB/c mouse given C57BL/6 T cells with graft-versus-host disease after an allogeneic hematopoietic cell transplant. Sequencing was performed on lymph node tissue. The chain uses TRBV23 and TRBJ2-5; no DNA check was done on the table's D call, TRBD1. The CDR3 loop is CSSSQSYSNQDTQYF. The CDR3 bases that were read are TGCTCCAGCAGTCAATCGTACAGTAACCAAGACACCCAGTAC.